Sequencing of this TCR beta chain was carried out in a study of CD8+ T cells in alopecia areata. On the study more broadly: Tofacitinib treatment spanned 6 to 18 months, with 6 months off drug afterward. Findings and limits, study-wide: Researchers reported that TCR sharing among patients proved less clear than in mice, possibly HLA-linked.

Germline assignment: CDR1 SNHLY and CDR2 FYNNEI. V lost 8 bases to trimming and J lost 6 bases, with 13 bases between them. This CDR3 is built from 12 residues. Concerning this clone itself: What it binds is unknown.

The authors extracted RNA and reverse transcribed it into cDNA as the sequencing template. Clones were sequenced by immunoSEQ multiplex PCR, and TCRdb holds only the in-frame ones, with some missing. The table includes about 150,000 clones, roughly 61% detected once. The origin of this receptor is a human donor with alopecia areata. The rearrangement uses TRBV2 and TRBJ1-2; tentatively, D is TRBD1 (5 bases). The sequencing used CD4+ T cells sorted from blood, collected at week 0. The CDR3 protein is CASGAERHGYTF. The CDR3 nucleotides read TGTGCCAGCGGGGCAGAGCGCCATGGCTACACCTTC.